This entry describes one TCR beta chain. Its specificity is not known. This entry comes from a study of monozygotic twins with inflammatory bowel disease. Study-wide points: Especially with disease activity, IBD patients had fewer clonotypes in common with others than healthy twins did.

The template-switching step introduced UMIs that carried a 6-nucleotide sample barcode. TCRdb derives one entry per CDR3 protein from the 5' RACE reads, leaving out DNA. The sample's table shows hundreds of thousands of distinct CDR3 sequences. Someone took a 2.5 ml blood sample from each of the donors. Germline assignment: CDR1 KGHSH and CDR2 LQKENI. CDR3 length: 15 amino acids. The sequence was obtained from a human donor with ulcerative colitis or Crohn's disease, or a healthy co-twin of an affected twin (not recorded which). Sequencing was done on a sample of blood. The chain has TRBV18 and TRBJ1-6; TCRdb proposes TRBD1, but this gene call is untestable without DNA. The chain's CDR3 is CASSPYRGPDSSLHF.